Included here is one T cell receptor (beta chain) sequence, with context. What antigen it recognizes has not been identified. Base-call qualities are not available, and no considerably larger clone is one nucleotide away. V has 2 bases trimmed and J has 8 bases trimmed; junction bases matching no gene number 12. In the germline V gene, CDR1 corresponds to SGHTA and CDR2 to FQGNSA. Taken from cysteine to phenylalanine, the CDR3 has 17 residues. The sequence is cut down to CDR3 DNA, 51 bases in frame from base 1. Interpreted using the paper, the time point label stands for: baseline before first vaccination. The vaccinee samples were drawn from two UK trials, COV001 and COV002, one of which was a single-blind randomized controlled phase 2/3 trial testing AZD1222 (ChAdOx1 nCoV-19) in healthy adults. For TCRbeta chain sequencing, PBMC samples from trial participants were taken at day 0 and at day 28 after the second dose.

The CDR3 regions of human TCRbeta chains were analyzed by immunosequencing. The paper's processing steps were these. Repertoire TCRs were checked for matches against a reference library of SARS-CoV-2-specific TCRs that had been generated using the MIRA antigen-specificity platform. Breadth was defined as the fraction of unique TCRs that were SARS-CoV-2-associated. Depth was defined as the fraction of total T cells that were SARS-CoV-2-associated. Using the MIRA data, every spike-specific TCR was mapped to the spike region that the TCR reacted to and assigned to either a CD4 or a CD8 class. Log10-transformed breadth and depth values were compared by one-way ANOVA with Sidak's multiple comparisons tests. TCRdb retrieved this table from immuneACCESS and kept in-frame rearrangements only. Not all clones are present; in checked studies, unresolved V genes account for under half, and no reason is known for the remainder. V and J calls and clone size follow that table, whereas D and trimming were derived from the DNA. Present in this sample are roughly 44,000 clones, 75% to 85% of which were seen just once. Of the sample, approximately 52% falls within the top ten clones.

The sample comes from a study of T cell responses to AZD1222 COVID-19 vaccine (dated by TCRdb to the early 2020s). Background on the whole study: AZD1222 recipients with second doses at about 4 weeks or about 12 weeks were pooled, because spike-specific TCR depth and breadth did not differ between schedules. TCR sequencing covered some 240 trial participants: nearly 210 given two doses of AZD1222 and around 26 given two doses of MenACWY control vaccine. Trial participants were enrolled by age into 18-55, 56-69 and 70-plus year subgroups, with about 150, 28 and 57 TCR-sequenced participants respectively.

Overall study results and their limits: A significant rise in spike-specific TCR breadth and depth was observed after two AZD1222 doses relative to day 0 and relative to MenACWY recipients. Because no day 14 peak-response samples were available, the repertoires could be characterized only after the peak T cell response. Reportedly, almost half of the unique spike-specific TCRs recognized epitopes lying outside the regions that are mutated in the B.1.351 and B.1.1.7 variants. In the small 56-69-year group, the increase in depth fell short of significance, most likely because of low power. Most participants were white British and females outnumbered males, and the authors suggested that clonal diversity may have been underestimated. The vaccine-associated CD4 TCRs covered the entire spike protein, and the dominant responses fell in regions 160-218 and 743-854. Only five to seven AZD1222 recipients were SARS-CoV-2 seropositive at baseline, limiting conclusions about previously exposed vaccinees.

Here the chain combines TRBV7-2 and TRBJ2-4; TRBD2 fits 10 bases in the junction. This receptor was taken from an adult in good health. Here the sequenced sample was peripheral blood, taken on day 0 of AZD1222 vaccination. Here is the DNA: TGTGCCAGCAGCTTATCTCCGAAGCGGGGGGGCCGGGACATTCAGTACTTC. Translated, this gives CASSLSPKRGGRDIQYF.